This is a list of T cell receptor beta chains from one sample in a study of blood T cells in healthy people across ages. TCRdb redid the calling of the 5' RACE reads with MiXCR, one entry per CDR3 protein. Of some 1.5 million distinct CDR3 sequences in the sample, roughly 30% are singletons; the top ten hold 7.7%. The source material was blood. Receptors originate from a woman aged 30 to 39 in good health. The CDR3 runs from the conserved cysteine through the conserved F or W. D genes are given only for firm matches. Clone sizes are given selectively: once, few, many, or a class where the clone is expanded.

V gene	D gene	clone size	J gene	CDR3 length	CDR3 protein	CDR3 DNA
TRBV2	-	-	TRBJ2-3	13	CASMPRTTDTQYF	TGTGCCAGCATGCCACGTACCACAGATACGCAGTATTTT
TRBV24-1	TRBD2	-	TRBJ2-5	13	CATSDSERGPQYF	TGTGCCACCAGTGATTCGGAGCGGGGCCCCCAGTACTTC
TRBV7-2	-	-	TRBJ2-2	14	CASSFQGGAGELFF	TGTGCCAGCAGCTTTCAGGGTGGGGCCGGGGAGCTGTTTTTT
TRBV7-6	TRBD1	-	TRBJ2-7	15	CASSSGQSLSHEQYF	TGTGCCAGCAGCTCGGGACAGAGTCTCTCCCACGAGCAGTACTTC
TRBV11-2	TRBD2	many	TRBJ2-1	16	CASSGRLGWEGSEQFF	TGTGCCAGCAGCGGAAGACTAGGCTGGGAGGGAAGTGAGCAGTTCTTC
TRBV4-3	TRBD2	-	TRBJ2-1	19	CASSEQRMSSGASYNEQFF	TGCGCCAGCAGTGAGCAAAGGATGTCTAGCGGGGCCTCCTACAATGAGCAGTTCTTC
TRBV27	TRBD1	-	TRBJ1-5	15	CASASTGTPGVAQHF	TGTGCCAGCGCCTCGACAGGGACCCCGGGGGTGGCCCAGCATTTT
TRBV7-2	TRBD1	few	TRBJ1-5	17	CASSLDYRTGGNKPQHF	TGTGCCAGCAGCTTGGACTATCGGACAGGGGGCAACAAGCCCCAGCATTTT
TRBV3-1	-	-	TRBJ2-7	15	CASSSQLGSSYEQYF	TGTGCCAGCAGCTCACAACTAGGGAGCTCCTACGAGCAGTACTTC
TRBV7-2	-	-	TRBJ2-5	13	CASSRRQQETQYF	TGTGCCAGCAGCCGTCGACAGCAAGAGACCCAGTACTTC